This T cell receptor beta chain was observed in a study of T cells in Graves' hyperthyroidism and ophthalmopathy (dated by TCRdb to the late 2010s). Concerning the study at large: Peripheral blood was sampled at the time of initial diagnosis, prior to any treatment. A discovery cohort of 95 to 100 patients, 43 with Graves' ophthalmopathy and 57 with stable Graves' hyperthyroidism, was used to find distinguishing TCR V-J signatures. Prospective prediction of ophthalmopathy was tested in an independent validation cohort consisting of about 19 hyperthyroidism patients and more than 15 patients who later progressed to ophthalmopathy. For training and testing, the 100 patients in the discovery cohort were randomly divided in a 7:3 ratio. In addition, the study compared T-cell repertoires in thyroid tissue and in blood from about six Graves' hyperthyroidism patients. Once sampling was done, hyperthyroidism patients were given methimazole at a starting dose of 30 mg daily, whereas ophthalmopathy patients were given high-dose intravenous methylprednisolone. TCR Vbeta CDR3 sequencing of 135 peripheral blood samples (more than 40 ophthalmopathy, about 80 hyperthyroidism and approximately 17 progressor patients) is reported in the paper. Paper-wide results and their limitations: Most expanded thyroid clonotypes (frequency above 0.001) were also detected in blood, a finding suggesting that blood repertoires may reflect thyroid immune responses. No statistical method was used to fix the sample size in advance, and group allocation was not hidden from the investigators. In validation, the model predicted progression to ophthalmopathy a median of approximately 6.6 months before onset, with around 70% sensitivity and roughly 79% specificity. In cross-validation, a model built on a 13 V-J signature told ophthalmopathy apart from stable hyperthyroidism with approximately 90% sensitivity and about 81% specificity, and in testing the same model reached 80%/75%.

The TCR beta CDR3 regions were amplified from RNA transcripts. The first round of RT-PCR for the TCR CDR3 was performed with the HTBI primer set and the Qiagen OneStep RT-PCR kit. Libraries were constructed in a second round of multiplex PCR, after which size selection and purification were carried out. Libraries were sequenced paired-end with 100 bp reads on an Illumina HiSeq2000. The study's own analysis went as follows. SOAPnuke was used to process the raw data, throwing out any read that contained adapters or uncalled bases, had a mean Phred below 15, or lacked an exact constant-primer or identifier match. High-quality paired reads were merged using COPE v1.2.5, and each unique nucleotide sequence was defined as a clonotype. MiTCR v1.1 was used to align clonotypes to the IMGT TRBV, TRBD and TRBJ reference segments. Only V-J combinations with frequency above 0.0001, covering 99.2% of repertoires, were analysed. The TCS score was defined as the ratio of F50 (clonal expansion) to E x V (chaos), calculated using BLOSUM62-based TCRdist between CDR3 peptides within each V-J. Welch's t-statistics and random forest reduced fewer than 600 V-J features to roughly 13, which were used in a naive Bayes classifier (R e1071). The public reads were run again by TCRdb, first through fastp at Q25 and then through MiXCR, and only productive beta chains were kept. Rows merge per CDR3 protein into single entries with the most common DNA and genes. The V and J calls and clone size are TCRdb's, not the authors'. This sample comprises around 500,000 distinct CDR3 sequences, approximately 15% of them detected only once. Jointly, the top ten make up around a sixth of the sample.

This clonotype was detected ten times or more. It lacks a known antigen. Base quality data are lacking; no much larger clone is found one base away. A patient counted as having stable Graves' hyperthyroidism if no progression to ophthalmopathy occurred over 18 months of follow-up. The hyperthyroidism patients were between 18 and 65 years old and newly diagnosed, with a disease duration of less than 2 months. Exclusion was applied to patients with uncontrolled infections, other autoimmune diseases, pregnancy or lactation. Diagnoses were based on clinical symptoms, serum thyroxine and TRAb, thyroid ultrasound and orbital computed tomography. Ficoll-Paque density gradient centrifugation was used to isolate PBMCs from under 11 ml of fresh peripheral blood. Total RNA was extracted with Trizol reagent, and quality was checked on an Agilent 2100 Bioanalyzer. The CDR3 contains 16 residues, cysteine and phenylalanine counted. Left in the record is the CDR3 DNA by itself, 48 bases read in frame from the first base. Via the germline V gene, CDR1 is LGHNT and CDR2 FRNRAP. The trim is 6 bases for V and 2 bases for J, with a gap of 16 bases between the germline ends.

The origin of this receptor is a woman under 30 with Graves' hyperthyroidism. The rearrangement joined TRBV12-5 to TRBJ2-2; TRBD2 is possibly the D segment (5 matching bases). What was sequenced was blood. The bases read TGTGCTAGTGGCCCCCATGGCGGAGGAAACACCGGGGAGCTGTTTTTT. Its product reads: CASGPHGGGNTGELFF.